A selection of T cell receptor beta chains follows, all from one sample in a study of blood T cell repertoires in COVID-19. This table comes from immunoSEQ multiplex PCR, and its TCRdb copy is limited to in-frame clones, with some not included. Among about 150,000 clones listed, 80% to 90% were seen once. Sequencing was carried out using peripheral blood. These receptor sequences come from a man aged 45-65 years with active COVID-19. The CDR3 runs from the conserved cysteine through the conserved F or W. A D gene is named only where the DNA matches it firmly. Expanded clones are given a class, and other clones once, few, many or no size at all.

v_gene	d_gene	len	j_gene	abundance	CDR3nt	CDR3aa
TRBV4-3	TRBD1	16	TRBJ1-5	once	TGCGCCAGCAGCCCGGGGACAGGGTATAGCAATCAGCCCCAGCATTTT	CASSPGTGYSNQPQHF
TRBV19	.	13	TRBJ1-2	.	TGTGCCAGTAGTATCGGGAAGAACTATGGCTACACCTTC	CASSIGKNYGYTF
TRBV5-4	TRBD1	15	TRBJ1-1	.	TGTGCCAGCAGCTTGAACAGGGGGCTGAACACTGAAGCTTTCTTT	CASSLNRGLNTEAFF
TRBV5-4	TRBD1	17	TRBJ1-2	once	TGTGCCAGCAGCCCCGGGACAGTAGTATCTCGACGCTATGGCTACACCTTC	CASSPGTVVSRRYGYTF
TRBV7-9	.	14	TRBJ2-7	.	TGTGCCAGCAGCTTAGGCCTTCACGGGGACGAGCAGTACTTC	CASSLGLHGDEQYF
TRBV5-1	.	13	TRBJ2-3	once	TGCGCCAGCAGCTTGGACCGACAGGATACGCAGTATTTT	CASSLDRQDTQYF
TRBV5-1	.	13	TRBJ2-7	.	TGCGCCAGCAGCTATGACAGATCCTACGAGCAGTACTTC	CASSYDRSYEQYF
TRBV19	TRBD2	16	TRBJ2-4	.	TGTGCCAGTAGTATAATAGCGGGGGGGCCTGGGAACATTCAGTACTTC	CASSIIAGGPGNIQYF
TRBV10-3	.	14	TRBJ2-1	.	TGTGCCATCGCGAATCAGTACAGCCTCAATGAGCAGTTCTTC	CAIANQYSLNEQFF
TRBV4-3	TRBD1	15	TRBJ1-5	.	TGCGCCAGCAGCCAAGGGACAGGGCGGGAGCAGCCCCAGCATTTT	CASSQGTGREQPQHF
TRBV27	.	15	TRBJ2-3	.	TGTGCCAGCAGTTTAGGCTCCAGGGCGACAGATACGCAGTATTTT	CASSLGSRATDTQYF
TRBV11-2	.	16	TRBJ2-1	.	TGTGCCAGCAGCGACCCTGGCGGGGGCCTTTACAATGAGCAGTTCTTC	CASSDPGGGLYNEQFF
TRBV10-3	TRBD2	17	TRBJ2-5	.	TGTGCCATCAGTGAGGTCCCCCTAGCGGGGGTACAAGAGACCCAGTACTTC	CAISEVPLAGVQETQYF
TRBV27	.	15	TRBJ2-7	.	TGTGCCAGCAGTTTAGGATGGGGCAGCTCCTACGAGCAGTACTTC	CASSLGWGSSYEQYF
TRBV20-1	.	11	TRBJ2-5	.	TGCAGTGCGGCATCCCTGGAGACCCAGTACTTC	CSAASLETQYF
TRBV19	.	14	TRBJ2-2	.	TGTGCCAGTAGTATTGAGGGTAGAGCCGGGGAGCTGTTTTTT	CASSIEGRAGELFF
TRBV14	TRBD1	17	TRBJ1-6	.	TGTGCCAGCAGCCAGGGATGGGGACAGGGGGCATATTCACCCCTCCACTTT	CASSQGWGQGAYSPLHF
TRBV9	.	15	TRBJ1-4	.	TGTGCCAGCAGCGTTAGTCTCGGAACTAATGAAAAACTGTTTTTT	CASSVSLGTNEKLFF